The 19 T cell receptor beta chains below come from one sample, sequenced in a study of T cells after yellow fever vaccination (dated by TCRdb to about 2019). Libraries were made using 5' RACE. Instrument used: Illumina NovaSeq 6000. TCRdb passed the public sequencing reads through fastp at Q25 and MiXCR, retaining productive beta sequences. One record per CDR3 amino acid sequence lists the most common genes and DNA. Within this sample are around 310,000 distinct CDR3 sequences, with 3.5% to 4.5% of them counted one time only. Jointly, the top ten make up 20% to 30% of the sample. This specimen's treatment or condition label, interpreted: live attenuated yellow fever vaccine strain. The sequenced sample was PBMCs, obtained 5 days after the yellow fever booster vaccination. All receptors derive from a young man who received the YFV17D yellow fever vaccine.

This clonotype was seen more than once but under ten times. The chain recombines TRBV3-1 with TRBJ1-6; D is perhaps TRBD1 (6 bases). V lost 4 bases, J lost 10 bases, and 11 bases lay in between. Germline V gene sequence: CDR1 LGHDT, CDR2 YNNKEL (reference sequence). CDR3 length: 13 residues. The CDR3 nucleotides read TGTGCCAGCAGCCTTGGGGGGCAATCACCCCTCCACTTT. This codes for CASSLGGQSPLHF.

The chain combines TRBV20-1 with TRBJ2-3; D ambiguous. The germline V and J ends were trimmed by 0 bases and 4 bases, with 8 bases remaining between them. Germline V gene sequence: CDR1 DFQATT, CDR2 SNEGSKA (reference sequence). The CDR3 covers 13 residues. The CDR3 DNA sequence: TGCAGTGCTAGAGATATGGGGTCAGATACGCAGTATTTT. It encodes CSARDMGSDTQYF.

The chain couples TRBV7-6 to TRBJ2-7; the match to TRBD1 covers 8 bases. The V gene end was trimmed by 2 bases and the J gene end by 5 bases; junction bases not matched to a gene: 8. The CDR3 is 15 amino acids. Germline V gives CDR1 SGHVS, CDR2 FNYEAQ. The CDR3 is CASSLTSTGADEQYV. The DNA for the CDR3 is TGTGCCAGCAGCTTAACATCGACAGGGGCCGACGAGCAGTACGTC.

The genes are TRBV7-6 and TRBJ2-5; 12 positions agree with TRBD1. The junction had 7 bases not matched to a gene; V was cut back by 3 bases and J by 5 bases. The CDR3 length is 16 residues. Germline V gene data show CDR1 as SGHVS and CDR2 as FNYEAQ. CDR3 amino acids: CASSLSGQGALETQYF. The CDR3 DNA reads TGTGCCAGCAGCTTGTCGGGACAGGGGGCGCTGGAGACCCAGTACTTC.

The V call is TRBV28, the J call TRBJ1-3; D call uncertain. V was clipped by 7 bases and J by 2 bases, with 27 bases between them. Germline CDR1 MDHEN, CDR2 SYDVKM. The CDR3 runs to 19 residues. Here the CDR3 reads CASNSLPSTRTTPGNTIYF. CDR3 DNA: TGTGCCAGCAACAGTTTACCCTCGACAAGAACGACCCCTGGAAACACCATATATTTT.

The chain has TRBV2 and TRBJ2-1; 11 bases match TRBD2. The CDR3 length is 17 residues. The germline CDR1 and CDR2 sequences are SNHLY and FYNNEI. V shed 5 bases and J 0 bases; nucleotides not matched to a gene: 6. The CDR3 spells CASSQLAGGSSYNEQFF. DNA for the CDR3: TGTGCCAGCAGTCAGCTAGCGGGGGGTTCCTCCTACAATGAGCAGTTCTTC. Full variable domain (rest looked up from reference TRBV2 and TRBJ2-1): EPEVTQTPSHQVTQMGQEVILRCVPISNHLYFYWYRQILGQKVEFLVSFYNNEISEKSEIFDDQFSVERPDGSNFTLKIRSTKLEDSAMYFCASSQLAGGSSYNEQFFGPGTRLTVL.

This clonotype has a handful of counts. The V call is TRBV27, the J call TRBJ2-1; 10 bases are a match to TRBD2. CDR3 length: 17 residues. With V trimmed by 7 bases and J by 9 bases, 18 bases remained unmatched. Germline V gene data show CDR1 as MNHEY and CDR2 as SMNVEV (reference sequence). CDR3 residues: CASKTYDSGGALGEQFF. CDR3 nucleotides: TGTGCCAGCAAAACTTATGACAGCGGGGGGGCCTTAGGTGAGCAGTTCTTC.

A word on this clonotype: At one end, the junction sequence differs from germline, possibly due to a read error. This chain connects TRBV7-7 to TRBJ2-3; weak D call: TRBD1 (6 bases). Germline CDR1 reads SSHAT; CDR2 reads FNYEAQ (reference sequence). The length of the CDR3 is 13 residues. CDR3 DNA: TGTGCTAGCAGCCGGGACACCACAGATACGCAGTATTTT. The encoded protein is CASSRDTTDTQYF. Full variable domain (missing parts from reference TRBV7-7 and TRBJ2-3): GAGVSQSPRYKVTKRGQDVTLRCDPISSHATLYWYQQALGQGPEFLTYFNYEAQPDKSGLPSDRFSAERPEGSISTLTIQRTEQRDSAMYRCASSRDTTDTQYFGPGTRLTVL.

This clonotype was counted between two and nine times. V gene TRBV10-3 combines with J gene TRBJ1-1; D remains unclear. Trimming pared 10 bases from V and 3 bases from J, leaving 15 bases between. The CDR3 is 13 amino acids. Germline CDR1 and CDR2: ENHRY and SYGVKD. In DNA, the CDR3 is TGTGCCACCACGGTATCAGGCGACACTGAAGCTTTCTTT. Amino acid sequence: CATTVSGDTEAFF.

This clonotype was picked up a small number of times. J is TRBJ1-3 and V is TRBV6-5, with D unclear. Trimming shortened V by 6 bases and J by 0 bases, and 12 bases separated the two germline ends. The germline V gene encodes CDR1 MNHEY and CDR2 SVGAGI. CDR3 length: 15 amino acids. CDR3 sequence: CASSLDGSSGNTIYF. As DNA, the CDR3 is TGTGCCAGCAGCCTAGACGGGAGCTCTGGAAACACCATATATTTT.

This clonotype was counted at least ten times. This chain uses TRBV24-1 with TRBJ2-1; 8 nucleotides match TRBD2. The CDR3 totals 16 residues. Germline CDR1 is KGHDR and CDR2 is SFDVKD. J gave up 4 bases and V 4 bases, and 8 bases lay outside the gene matches. Written as DNA, the CDR3 is TGTGCCACCAGTGACATGGGCGGGGGGTCTTACAATGAGCAGTTCTTC. This codes for CATSDMGGGSYNEQFF.

A few counts support this clonotype. CDR3 sequence (DNA): TGTGCCAGCAGCTTAGGGGAGGGCAGCGAGCAGTACTTC. Translation: CASSLGEGSEQYF. The chain links TRBV11-2 to TRBJ2-7; 7 nucleotides match TRBD2. CDR3 length: 13 residues. Germline CDR1 reads SGHAT; CDR2 reads FQNNGV. The J segment lost 6 bases and the V segment lost 1 base, leaving 3 bases of the junction unmatched.

This clonotype occurred a few times. This rearrangement joins TRBV18 to TRBJ2-5; a possible D gene is TRBD1 (5 bases). V lost 0 bases, J lost 13 bases, and 12 bases lay in between. Per the germline V gene, CDR1 is KGHSH and CDR2 is LQKENI. The length of the CDR3 is 12 residues. This CDR3 reads CASSPPNDRSYF. The CDR3, as DNA: TGTGCCAGCTCACCACCGAACGACAGATCGTACTTC.

This clonotype was seen many times. This chain connects TRBV18 to TRBJ2-5; no clear D. The CDR3 consists of 13 residues. V shed 3 bases and J shed 1 base, with 6 bases lying between them. CDR1 and CDR2 from the germline V gene are KGHSH and LQKENI. CDR3 bases: TGTGCCAGCTCACCTCCGGCCCAAGAGACCCAGTACTTC. Its protein is CASSPPAQETQYF.

This clonotype was recorded many times. This rearrangement joins TRBV5-1 to TRBJ1-6; D is possibly TRBD1 (5 bases). CDR3 length: 14 residues. V gave up 4 bases and J gave up 5 bases, with 10 bases separating them. The germline gives CDR1 SGHRS, CDR2 YFSETQ. As DNA, the CDR3 is TGCGCCAGCAGCCCCGGGACGGATAATTCACCCCTCCACTTT. Its translation is CASSPGTDNSPLHF.

V gene TRBV19 combines with J gene TRBJ2-1; 9 bases agree with TRBD2. This CDR3 has 14 residues. Per the germline V gene, CDR1 is LNHDA and CDR2 is SQIVND (reference sequence). Trimming removed 1 base from V and 12 bases from J; junction bases left unmatched: 7. CDR3 region: CASSIGGGAPGQFF. In nucleotides, the CDR3 is TGTGCCAGTAGTATAGGCGGGGGGGCCCCCGGGCAGTTCTTC.

The chain employs TRBV13 and TRBJ1-1, with 7 bases that match TRBD1. The CDR3 loop spans 13 amino acids. The ends lost 4 bases at V and 4 bases at J; junction bases unmatched: 3. Germline V gene sequence: CDR1 PRHDT, CDR2 FYEKMQ (reference sequence). CDR3 nucleotides: TGTGCCAGCAGCTCACAGGGGCTCACTGAAGCTTTCTTT. This codes for CASSSQGLTEAFF.

This clonotype showed up many times. This chain uses TRBV9 with TRBJ2-6; D is perhaps TRBD2 (6 bases). The CDR3 is 19 amino acids. Trimming shortened V by 3 bases and J by 2 bases, and 21 bases separated the two germline ends. Germline lookup yields CDR1 SGDLS and CDR2 YYNGEE. The CDR3 sequence is CASSGPRENGPAGANVLTF. CDR3 nucleotide sequence: TGTGCCAGCAGCGGGCCCCGGGAGAACGGGCCCGCTGGGGCCAACGTCCTGACTTTC.

This clonotype occurred many times. CDR3 residues: CASRDPYEQYF. CDR3 coding DNA: TGTGCCAGCAGGGACCCCTACGAGCAGTACTTC. The chain carries TRBV2 and TRBJ2-7; no clear D gene. Trimming shortened V by 6 bases and J by 2 bases, and 5 bases separated the two germline ends. The CDR3 sequence is 11 residues long. The germline gives CDR1 SNHLY, CDR2 FYNNEI.